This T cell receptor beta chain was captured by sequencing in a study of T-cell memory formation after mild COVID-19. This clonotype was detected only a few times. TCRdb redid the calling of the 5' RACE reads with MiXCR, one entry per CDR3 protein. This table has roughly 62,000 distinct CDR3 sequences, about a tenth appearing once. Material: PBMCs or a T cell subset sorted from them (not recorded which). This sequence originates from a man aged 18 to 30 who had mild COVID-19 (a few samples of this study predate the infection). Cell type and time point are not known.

The CDR3 nucleotides are TGCGCCAGCAGTCCCAGGGTTGGGGGCGGATATGGCTACACCTTC. Translating it yields CASSPRVGGGYGYTF. The gene calls are TRBV4-1 and TRBJ1-2; maybe TRBD1 (6 bases). CDR3 length equals 15 residues. V gave up 6 bases and J gave up 5 bases, with 19 bases separating them. Germline-derived CDR1 and CDR2 are MGHRA and YSYEKL.